This T cell receptor beta chain was sequenced during a study of CXCR3-negative and CXCR3-positive naive CD8 T cells. The method, 5' RACE with UMI labels, was used to prepare the TRB cDNA libraries. For each CDR3 protein, TCRdb gives one entry from its re-call of the 5' RACE reads, without DNA. Its clone listing holds some 39,000 distinct CDR3 sequences. CDR3 length equals 16 residues. CD45RO-CCR7+CD27+CD95- defined naive CD8+ T cells. The specimen was naive CXCR3- CD8+ T cells from blood. Indicated subset: CD45RO-CCR7+CD27+CD95- naive CD8+ T cells lacking CXCR3 (TNR3-). This chain joins TRBV21-1 and TRBJ2-7; the TRBD2 assignment by TCRdb is unverifiable without DNA. TRBV21-1 is marked as a pseudogene. The clonotype was recovered from a human donor in good health. Some clones in this sample may be carry-over from other donors' samples. CDR3 sequence: CASSKRGWRDGYEQYF.